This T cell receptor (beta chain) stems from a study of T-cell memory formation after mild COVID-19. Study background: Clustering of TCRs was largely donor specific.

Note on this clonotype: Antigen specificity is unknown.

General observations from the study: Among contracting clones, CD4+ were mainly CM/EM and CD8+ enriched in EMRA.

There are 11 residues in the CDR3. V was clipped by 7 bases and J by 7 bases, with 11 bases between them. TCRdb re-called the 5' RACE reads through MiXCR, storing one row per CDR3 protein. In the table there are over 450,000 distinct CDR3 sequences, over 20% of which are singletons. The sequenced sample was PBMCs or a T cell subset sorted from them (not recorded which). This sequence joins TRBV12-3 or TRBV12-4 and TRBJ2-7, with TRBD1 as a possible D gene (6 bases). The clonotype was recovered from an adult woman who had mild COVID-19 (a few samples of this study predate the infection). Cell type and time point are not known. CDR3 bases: TGTGCCAGCACCGACACAGGGGAGCAGTACTTC. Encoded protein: CASTDTGEQYF.